Listed below are T cell receptor beta chains from one sample, sequenced in a study of blood T cells in healthy people across ages. TCRdb re-called the 5' RACE reads through MiXCR, storing one row per CDR3 protein. The data contain over 700,000 distinct CDR3 sequences, about 48% of them singletons. Material: blood. These receptors were obtained from a man older than 75 in good health. Both conserved end residues are part of each CDR3. D genes are given only for firm matches. Rows give clone size only sometimes, using once, few, many, or a class for an expanded clone.

d_call j_call v_call clone_size cdr3_nt cdr3_aa
NA TRBJ2-7 TRBV29-1 many TGCAGCGTTGAAACAGGGTTTGGAGGCTACGAGCAGTACTTC CSVETGFGGYEQYF
TRBD1 TRBJ2-3 TRBV3-1 NA TGTGCCAGCAGCCCGGGGACAGGGGACTCCAGATACGCGTATTTT CASSPGTGDSRYAYF
NA TRBJ2-1 TRBV2 NA TGTGCCAGCAGTGCCCAAGGGGGGTTAGGTGAGCAGTTCTTC CASSAQGGLGEQFF
TRBD2 TRBJ2-1 TRBV3-1 NA TGTGCCAGCAGCCACTTTCCCGGCGGGAGGGCCGGTAATGAGCAGTTCTTC CASSHFPGGRAGNEQFF
NA TRBJ2-1 TRBV21-1 once TGTGCCAGCAGCATTGGGACTAGCAGGAGCTCCTACAATGAGCAGTTCTTC CASSIGTSRSSYNEQFF
TRBD1 TRBJ2-1 TRBV25-1 NA TGTGCCAGCCGGGGACAGAATGAGCAGTTCTTC CASRGQNEQFF
TRBD2 TRBJ2-7 TRBV7-2 NA TGTGCCAGCAGCTGGCGCGGGGGACTAGCGAATAATGAGCAGTACTTC CASSWRGGLANNEQYF
TRBD1 TRBJ1-2 TRBV27 NA TGTGCCAGCAGTTTAACCAGGGGGCAAAACTATGGCTACACCTTC CASSLTRGQNYGYTF
NA TRBJ2-4 TRBV20-1 many TGCAGTGCTAGCGGGTTACGACTAGCCAAAAACATTCAGTACTTC CSASGLRLAKNIQYF
TRBD1 TRBJ1-2 TRBV29-1 few TGCAGCGTTGAAAGCCAGGGGGCAGGGGGCTACACCTTC CSVESQGAGGYTF
TRBD1 TRBJ1-2 TRBV27 NA TGTGCCAGCAGTAGGGCAGGGACAGGGCTAAACTATGGCTACACCTTC CASSRAGTGLNYGYTF
NA TRBJ2-3 TRBV12-3/TRBV12-4 few TGTGCCAGCAGTTTGGGGACGGTCTCTAGCACAGATACGCAGTATTTT CASSLGTVSSTDTQYF
NA TRBJ2-5 TRBV25-1 NA TGTGCCAGCAGTGACCCGGGACCTCAAGAGACCCAGTACTTC CASSDPGPQETQYF
NA TRBJ1-1 TRBV18 few TGTGCCAGCTCAATCGACAGGAACACTGAAGCTTTCTTT CASSIDRNTEAFF
TRBD1 TRBJ2-7 TRBV29-1 NA TGCAGCGTTGGACGGGACAGCGGCCTCTCCGAGCAGTACTTC CSVGRDSGLSEQYF
NA TRBJ2-1 TRBV24-1 NA TGTGCCACCAGTGATCGAACTGGGGGGAGCAACAATGAGCAGTTCTTC CATSDRTGGSNNEQFF